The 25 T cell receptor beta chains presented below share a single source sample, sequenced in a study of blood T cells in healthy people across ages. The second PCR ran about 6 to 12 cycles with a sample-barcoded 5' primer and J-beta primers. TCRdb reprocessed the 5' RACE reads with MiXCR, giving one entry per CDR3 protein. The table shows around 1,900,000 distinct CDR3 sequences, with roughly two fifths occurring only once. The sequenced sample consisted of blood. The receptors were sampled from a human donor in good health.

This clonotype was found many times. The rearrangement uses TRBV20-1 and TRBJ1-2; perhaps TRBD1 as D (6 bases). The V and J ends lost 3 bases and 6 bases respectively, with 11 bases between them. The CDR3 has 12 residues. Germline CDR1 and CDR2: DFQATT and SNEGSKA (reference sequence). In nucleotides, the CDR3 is TGCAGTGCTAGTTCTAACAGGGATGGCTACACCTTC. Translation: CSASSNRDGYTF.

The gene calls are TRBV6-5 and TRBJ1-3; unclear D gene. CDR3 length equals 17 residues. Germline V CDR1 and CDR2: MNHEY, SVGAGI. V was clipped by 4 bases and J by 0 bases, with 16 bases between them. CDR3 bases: TGTGCCAGCAGTTCCTTGGATGCCACCTTCTCTGGAAACACCATATATTTT. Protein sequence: CASSSLDATFSGNTIYF.

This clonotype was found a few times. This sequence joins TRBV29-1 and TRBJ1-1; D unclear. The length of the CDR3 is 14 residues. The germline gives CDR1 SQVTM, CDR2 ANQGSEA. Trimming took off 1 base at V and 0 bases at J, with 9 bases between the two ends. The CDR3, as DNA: TGCAGCGTTGAAGGACTGCACATGAACACTGAAGCTTTCTTT. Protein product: CSVEGLHMNTEAFF.

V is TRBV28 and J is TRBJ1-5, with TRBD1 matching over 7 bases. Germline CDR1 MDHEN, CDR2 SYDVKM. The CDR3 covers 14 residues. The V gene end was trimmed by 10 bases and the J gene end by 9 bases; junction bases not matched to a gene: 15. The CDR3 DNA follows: TGTGCCACCCACCAGGGGGGACAGCTCGGGCCCCAGCATTTT. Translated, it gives CATHQGGQLGPQHF.

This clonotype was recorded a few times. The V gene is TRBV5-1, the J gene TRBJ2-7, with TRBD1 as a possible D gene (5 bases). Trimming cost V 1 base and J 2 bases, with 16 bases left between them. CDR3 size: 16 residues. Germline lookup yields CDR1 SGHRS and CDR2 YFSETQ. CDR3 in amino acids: CASSLWSGQKTYEQYF. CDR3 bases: TGCGCCAGCAGCTTGTGGTCTGGACAAAAAACCTACGAGCAGTACTTC.

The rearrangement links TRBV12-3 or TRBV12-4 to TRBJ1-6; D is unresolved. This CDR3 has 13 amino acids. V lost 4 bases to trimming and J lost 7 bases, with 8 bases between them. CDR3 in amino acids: CASSSSRNSPLHF. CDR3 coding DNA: TGTGCCAGCAGTTCCTCCAGAAATTCACCCCTCCACTTT.

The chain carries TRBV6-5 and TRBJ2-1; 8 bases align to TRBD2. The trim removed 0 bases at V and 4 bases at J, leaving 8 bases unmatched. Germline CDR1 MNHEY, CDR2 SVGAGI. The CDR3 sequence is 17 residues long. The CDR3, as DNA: TGTGCCAGCAGTTACTCAGGACGGGGGGGTCCATACAATGAGCAGTTCTTC. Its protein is CASSYSGRGGPYNEQFF.

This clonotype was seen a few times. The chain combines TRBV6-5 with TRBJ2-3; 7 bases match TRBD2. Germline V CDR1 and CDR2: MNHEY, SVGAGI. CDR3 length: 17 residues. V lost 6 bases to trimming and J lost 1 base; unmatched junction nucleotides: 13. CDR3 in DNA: TGTGCCAGCAGCTATAGTGTGAAGCGGGGACGCACAGATACGCAGTATTTT. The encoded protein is CASSYSVKRGRTDTQYF.

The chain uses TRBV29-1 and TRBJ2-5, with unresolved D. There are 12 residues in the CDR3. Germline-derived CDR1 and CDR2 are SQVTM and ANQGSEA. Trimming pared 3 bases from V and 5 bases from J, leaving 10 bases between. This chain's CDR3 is CSVDVVGETQYF. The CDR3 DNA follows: TGCAGCGTTGACGTCGTCGGCGAGACCCAGTACTTC.

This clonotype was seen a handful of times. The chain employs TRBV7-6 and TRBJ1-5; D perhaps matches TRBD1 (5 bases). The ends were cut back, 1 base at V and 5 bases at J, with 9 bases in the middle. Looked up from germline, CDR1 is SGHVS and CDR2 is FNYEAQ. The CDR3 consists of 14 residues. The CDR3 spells CASSLDQGYQPQHF. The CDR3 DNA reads TGTGCCAGCAGCTTAGATCAGGGATATCAGCCCCAGCATTTT.

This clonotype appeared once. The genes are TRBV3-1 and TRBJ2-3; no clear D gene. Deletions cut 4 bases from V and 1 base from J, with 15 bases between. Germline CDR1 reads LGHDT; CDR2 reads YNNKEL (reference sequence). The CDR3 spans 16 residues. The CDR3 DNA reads TGTGCCAGCAGCCCCCGCCAAGAATTGGGCACAGATACGCAGTATTTT. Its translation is CASSPRQELGTDTQYF.

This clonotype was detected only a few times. CDR3: CASSQDFTSGDYEQYF. As DNA, the CDR3 is TGTGCCAGCAGCCAAGATTTCACTAGCGGGGACTACGAGCAGTACTTC. The rearrangement uses TRBV4-2 and TRBJ2-7; the match to TRBD2 covers 10 bases. The germline gives CDR1 LGHNA, CDR2 YNFKEQ. V shed 0 bases, J shed 3 bases, and the junction held 5 bases outside the gene matches. This CDR3 has 16 amino acids.

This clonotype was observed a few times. Here the CDR3 DNA reads TGTGCCAGCAGCTTAAAGGGACTAGCGGGGGGATATGAGCAGTTCTTC. Translation gives CASSLKGLAGGYEQFF. V gene TRBV7-9 combines with J gene TRBJ2-1; TRBD2 aligns across 15 bases. With V trimmed by 2 bases and J by 8 bases, 4 bases remained unmatched. The CDR3 is 16 amino acids. Germline loops: CDR1 SEHNR, CDR2 FQNEAQ (reference sequence).

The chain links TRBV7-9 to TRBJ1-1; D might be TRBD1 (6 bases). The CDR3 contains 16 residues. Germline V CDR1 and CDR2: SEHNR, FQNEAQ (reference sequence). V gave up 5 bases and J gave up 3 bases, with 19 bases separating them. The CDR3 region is CASSQGGIGRDTEAFF. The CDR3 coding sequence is TGTGCCAGCAGCCAAGGGGGGATCGGGAGGGACACTGAAGCTTTCTTT.

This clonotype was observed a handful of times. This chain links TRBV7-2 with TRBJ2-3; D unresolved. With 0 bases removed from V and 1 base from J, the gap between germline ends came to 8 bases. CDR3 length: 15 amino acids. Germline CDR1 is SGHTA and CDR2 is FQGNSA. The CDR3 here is CASSLATSGTDTQYF. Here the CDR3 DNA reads TGTGCCAGCAGCTTAGCCACCTCCGGCACAGATACGCAGTATTTT. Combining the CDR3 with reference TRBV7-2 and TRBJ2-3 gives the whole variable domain GAGVSQSPSNKVTEKGKDVELRCDPISGHTALYWYRQSLGQGLEFLIYFQGNSAPDKSGLPSDRFSAERTGGSVSTLTIQRTQQEDSAVYLCASSLATSGTDTQYFGPGTRLTVL.

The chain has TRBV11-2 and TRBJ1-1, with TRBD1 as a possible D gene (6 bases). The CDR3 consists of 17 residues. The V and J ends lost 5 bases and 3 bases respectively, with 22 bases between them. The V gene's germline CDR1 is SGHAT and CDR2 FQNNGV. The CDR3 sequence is CASSVYRGSTYDTEAFF. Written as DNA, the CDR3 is TGTGCCAGCAGCGTGTATAGGGGGTCTACATATGACACTGAAGCTTTCTTT. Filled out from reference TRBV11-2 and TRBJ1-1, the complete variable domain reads EAGVAQSPRYKIIEKRQSVAFWCNPISGHATLYWYQQILGQGPKLLIQFQNNGVVDDSQLPKDRFSAERLKGVDSTLKIQPAKLEDSAVYLCASSVYRGSTYDTEAFFGQGTRLTVV.

Written as DNA, the CDR3 is TGTGCCAGCACCTCCCGGACAGGGGCACTCGGCGGTCGCTCCTACAATGAGCAGTTCTTC. Residues: CASTSRTGALGGRSYNEQFF. The chain uses TRBV11-2 and TRBJ2-1, with 9 bases aligning to TRBD1. Germline CDR1 SGHAT, CDR2 FQNNGV. Trimming at V came to 7 bases and at J to 0 bases, leaving 19 bases not matched to a gene. CDR3 size: 20 residues. The full variable domain, with the rest looked up from reference TRBV11-2 and TRBJ2-1, is EAGVAQSPRYKIIEKRQSVAFWCNPISGHATLYWYQQILGQGPKLLIQFQNNGVVDDSQLPKDRFSAERLKGVDSTLKIQPAKLEDSAVYLCASTSRTGALGGRSYNEQFFGPGTRLTVL.

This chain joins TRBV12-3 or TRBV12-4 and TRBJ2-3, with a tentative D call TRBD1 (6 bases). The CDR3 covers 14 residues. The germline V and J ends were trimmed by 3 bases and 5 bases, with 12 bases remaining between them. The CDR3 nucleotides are TGTGCCAGCAGTTTGTGGGGGCGAGGAGATACGCAGTATTTT. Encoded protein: CASSLWGRGDTQYF.

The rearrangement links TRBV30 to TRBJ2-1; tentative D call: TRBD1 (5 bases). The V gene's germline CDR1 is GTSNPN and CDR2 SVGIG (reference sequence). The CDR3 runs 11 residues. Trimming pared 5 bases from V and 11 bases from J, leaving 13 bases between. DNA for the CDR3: TGTGCCTGGGCTAGGGGCTTCCAGCAGTTCTTC. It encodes CAWARGFQQFF.

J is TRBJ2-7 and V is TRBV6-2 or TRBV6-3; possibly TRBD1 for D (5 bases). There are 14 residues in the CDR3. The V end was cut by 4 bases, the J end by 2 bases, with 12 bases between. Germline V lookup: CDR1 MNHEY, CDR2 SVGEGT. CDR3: CASSSPTDTYEQYF. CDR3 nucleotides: TGTGCCAGCAGTTCCCCGACAGATACCTACGAGCAGTACTTC.

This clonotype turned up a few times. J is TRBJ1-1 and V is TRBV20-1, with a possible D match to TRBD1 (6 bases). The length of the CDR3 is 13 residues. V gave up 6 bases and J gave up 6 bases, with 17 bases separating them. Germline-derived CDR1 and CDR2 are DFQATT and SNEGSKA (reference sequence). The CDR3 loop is CSARRGRGAEAFF. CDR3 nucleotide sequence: TGCAGTGCCCGGAGGGGGAGGGGCGCTGAAGCTTTCTTT.

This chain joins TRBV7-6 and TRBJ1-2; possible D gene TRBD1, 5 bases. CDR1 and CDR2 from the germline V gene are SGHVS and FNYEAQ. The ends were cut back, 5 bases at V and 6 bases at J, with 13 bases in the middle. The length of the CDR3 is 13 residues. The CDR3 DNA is TGTGCCAGCAGCGACAGCCCGAGGGATGGCTACACCTTC. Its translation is CASSDSPRDGYTF.

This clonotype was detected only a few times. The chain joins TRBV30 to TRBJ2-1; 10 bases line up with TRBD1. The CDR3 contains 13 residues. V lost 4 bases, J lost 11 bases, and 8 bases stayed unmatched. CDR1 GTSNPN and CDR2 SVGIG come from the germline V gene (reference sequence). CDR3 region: CAWTGQGIKKQFF. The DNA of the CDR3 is TGTGCCTGGACGGGACAGGGGATTAAAAAGCAGTTCTTC.

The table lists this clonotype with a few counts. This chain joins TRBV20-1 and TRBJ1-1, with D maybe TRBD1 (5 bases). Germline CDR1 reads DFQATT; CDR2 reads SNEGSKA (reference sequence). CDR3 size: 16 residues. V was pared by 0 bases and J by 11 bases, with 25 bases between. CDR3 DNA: TGCAGTGCTAGAGATTCATATCAGGGAGGTGGCCGGGGGGCTTTCTTT. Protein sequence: CSARDSYQGGGRGAFF.

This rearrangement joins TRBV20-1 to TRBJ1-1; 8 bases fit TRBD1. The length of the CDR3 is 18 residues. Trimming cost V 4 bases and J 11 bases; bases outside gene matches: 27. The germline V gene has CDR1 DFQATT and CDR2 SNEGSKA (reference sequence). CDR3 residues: CSAKGDSRTGIMSLSAFF. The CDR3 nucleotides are TGCAGTGCTAAGGGGGACTCCAGGACAGGGATTATGAGCTTGAGTGCTTTCTTT.